These T cell receptor beta chains were read from a single sample in a study of lymphopenia after photon versus proton radiotherapy. Only in-frame clones appear in the TCRdb table, and some are missing; sequencing was by immunoSEQ multiplex PCR. The repertoire holds around 62,000 clones, with around 85% as singletons. Sample: peripheral blood, taken from a patient treated with proton-based radiotherapy. The receptors originated from a man aged 55 to 70 with pancreatic cancer. Each CDR3 is given with its conserved first and last residue. The D gene is left open where the match is weak. The size entry is marked missing in some rows and otherwise reads once, few, many or a size class.

V gene	D gene	J gene	clone size	CDR3 DNA	CDR3 protein
TRBV7-8	.	TRBJ2-7	.	TGTGCCAGCAGCTTAGTCGGGCTAGCAAATGGGGAGCAGTACTTC	CASSLVGLANGEQYF
TRBV4-3	.	TRBJ2-2	.	TGCGCCAGCAGCCAAGACAGGCAGAACACCGGGGAGCTGTTTTTT	CASSQDRQNTGELFF
TRBV28	.	TRBJ1-4	.	TGTGCCAGCAGTTTAAAGGCAAGGGGACCAACTAATGAAAAACTGTTTTTT	CASSLKARGPTNEKLFF
TRBV6-5	TRBD1	TRBJ1-1	once	TGTGCCAGCAAAAACAGGGGGACAGGGAACACTGAAGCTTTCTTT	CASKNRGTGNTEAFF
TRBV19	TRBD1	TRBJ2-5	.	TGTGCCAGTAGTATTTCCGACAGGGGGCCCCGAAAAGAGACCCAGTACTTC	CASSISDRGPRKETQYF
TRBV28	.	TRBJ1-6	.	TGTGCCAGCAGGGGTAGTAATTCACCCCTCCACTTT	CASRGSNSPLHF
TRBV18	.	TRBJ1-4	.	TGTGCCAGCTCACTAACCGGGAGTGAAAAACTGTTTTTT	CASSLTGSEKLFF
TRBV5-1	.	TRBJ2-3	.	TGCGCCAGCAGGCCCCATAGCGGCATCACAGATACGCAGTATTTT	CASRPHSGITDTQYF
TRBV7-9	.	TRBJ1-1	.	TGTGCCAGCAGCCCGGCGACAGGAACAGGGACTGAAGCTTTCTTT	CASSPATGTGTEAFF
TRBV19	.	TRBJ1-1	.	TGTGCCAGTAGTAATCCCGGGTCCCCCATGAACACTGAAGCTTTCTTT	CASSNPGSPMNTEAFF
TRBV13	TRBD1	TRBJ1-1	.	TGTGCCAGCAGCTACGAGACAGGGGGAACGGTCGGAGCTTTCTTT	CASSYETGGTVGAFF
TRBV6-4	.	TRBJ2-1	.	TGTGCCAGCGGACTGGGAGGCTACAATGAGCAGTTCTTC	CASGLGGYNEQFF
TRBV7-2	.	TRBJ1-2	.	TGTGCCAGCAGCTTACTGACGGGACGAGGGGACGACTATGGCTACACCTTC	CASSLLTGRGDDYGYTF
TRBV19	.	TRBJ1-5	.	TGTGCCAGTAGTATAGTTGCGGGGTCGGGCAATCAGCCCCAGCATTTT	CASSIVAGSGNQPQHF
TRBV10-2	TRBD2	TRBJ2-1	.	TGCGCCAGCACCCCAAGCGGGAGGGCCAATGAGCAGTTCTTC	CASTPSGRANEQFF
TRBV5-1	TRBD1	TRBJ2-3	.	TGCGCCAGCAGCGAAACGGTTGGGACAGGGCGAGGGGATACGCAGTATTTT	CASSETVGTGRGDTQYF
TRBV29-1	.	TRBJ2-3	.	TGCAGCGTTGAAGGGGGCGCCTATACGCAGTATTTT	CSVEGGAYTQYF
TRBV6-1	.	TRBJ1-4	.	TGTGCCAGCAGAGACAGTCCAAAACTGTTTTTT	CASRDSPKLFF
TRBV11-3	TRBD1	TRBJ2-6	.	TGTGCCAGCAGCTCCCCCGGGACAGGACTCCACTCTGGGGCCAACGTCCTGACTTTC	CASSSPGTGLHSGANVLTF
TRBV7-2	TRBD1	TRBJ1-2	few	TGTGCCAGCAGCTTAGGGGACAGCCGGCTGGGAGGCTACACCTTC	CASSLGDSRLGGYTF
TRBV11-2	.	TRBJ1-2	.	TGTGCCAGCTCTTTAATGGGAAAATCGGGCGGCTACACCTTC	CASSLMGKSGGYTF
TRBV11-3	.	TRBJ2-2	.	TGTGCCAGCAGCCCTTCAGGGGGGGGAACCGGGGAGCTGTTTTTT	CASSPSGGGTGELFF
TRBV7-8	TRBD1	TRBJ2-7	few	TGTGCCAGCACGCCCGAGACAGGGTTCTCCTACGAGCAGTACTTC	CASTPETGFSYEQYF
TRBV4-1	.	TRBJ1-1	.	TGCGCCAGCAGCCAAGTTGGGGCTTACACTGAAGCTTTCTTT	CASSQVGAYTEAFF
TRBV10-3	.	TRBJ2-2	.	TGTGCCACCACCATCCTAAGTGGGGGGGAGCTGTTTTTT	CATTILSGGELFF
TRBV2	.	TRBJ1-3	few	TGTGCCAGCAAATCGGGCGATTTTGGGTGGGATGAAGGCACCATATATTTT	CASKSGDFGWDEGTIYF
TRBV5-6	TRBD2	TRBJ2-1	.	TGTGCCAGCAGCGAGAGGAGCGGGAGACGCCACAATGAGCAGTTCTTC	CASSERSGRRHNEQFF
TRBV10-3	.	TRBJ2-7	.	TGTGCCATCAGGGGACGGCTAAGCTACGAGCAGTACTTC	CAIRGRLSYEQYF
TRBV2	.	TRBJ2-3	.	TGTGCCAGCGAGGCCCGGGAGAGGGGAGATACGCAGTATTTT	CASEARERGDTQYF
TRBV14	.	TRBJ1-1	.	TGTGCCAGCAGCACCCTCGGGGGGGGAACTGAAGCTTTCTTT	CASSTLGGGTEAFF
TRBV11-2	.	TRBJ2-4	.	TGTGCCAGCAGTTCCCCGGGACGGGTGTACTTC	CASSSPGRVYF
TRBV19	.	TRBJ2-6	.	TGTGCCAGTAGTATAGCTGGTGTCGGTAAGGCCAACGTCCTGACTTTC	CASSIAGVGKANVLTF
TRBV19	.	TRBJ2-1	.	TGTGCCAGTACCAAGGGGTGGGGCTACAATGAGCAGTTCTTC	CASTKGWGYNEQFF
TRBV28	TRBD2	TRBJ2-1	once	TGTGCCAGCAGTGCAAGCGGGATAACCTACAATGAGCAGTTCTTC	CASSASGITYNEQFF
TRBV5-1	TRBD2	TRBJ2-5	.	TGCGCCAGCAGCTCCGGACTAGCGGGGTGGGAGACCCAGTACTTC	CASSSGLAGWETQYF
TRBV28	.	TRBJ1-2	.	TGTGCCAGCAGTTTACCAGGGATTAGGGGCTACACCTTC	CASSLPGIRGYTF
TRBV7-3	TRBD2	TRBJ2-5	.	TGTGCCAGCAGCCTTAGCGGGGGGCAAGAGACCCAGTACTTC	CASSLSGGQETQYF
TRBV30	TRBD1	TRBJ2-5	.	TGTGCCTGGAGCGGGACAGGGGAAGAGACCCAGTACTTC	CAWSGTGEETQYF
TRBV6-1	.	TRBJ2-7	.	TGTGCCAGCAGTGCATCTACCTCAGTTTGGGTTCTCTACGAGCAGTACTTC	CASSASTSVWVLYEQYF
TRBV11-3	.	TRBJ1-1	.	TGTGCCAGCAGCTCCCACACTGAAGCTTTCTTT	CASSSHTEAFF
TRBV6-1	TRBD2	TRBJ2-3	.	TGTGCCAGCAGTGAGCCGGGACTAGCGGGACGCACAGATACGCAGTATTTT	CASSEPGLAGRTDTQYF
TRBV6-1	TRBD1	TRBJ1-6	.	TGTGCCAGCAGGGGACAGGGATTATCGGCTTCACCCCTCCACTTT	CASRGQGLSASPLHF
TRBV28	.	TRBJ2-5	.	TGTGCCAGCAGTTTTTCCCGGACCGAGACCTGGAAGACCCAGTACTTC	CASSFSRTETWKTQYF
TRBV28	TRBD2	TRBJ2-1	.	TGTGCCAGCAGCCCTGGGACTAGCCGATACTCCTACAATGAGCAGTTCTTC	CASSPGTSRYSYNEQFF
TRBV29-1	.	TRBJ1-3	.	TGCAGCGTTAAAGGCCCGCGTGAAAACACCATATATTTT	CSVKGPRENTIYF